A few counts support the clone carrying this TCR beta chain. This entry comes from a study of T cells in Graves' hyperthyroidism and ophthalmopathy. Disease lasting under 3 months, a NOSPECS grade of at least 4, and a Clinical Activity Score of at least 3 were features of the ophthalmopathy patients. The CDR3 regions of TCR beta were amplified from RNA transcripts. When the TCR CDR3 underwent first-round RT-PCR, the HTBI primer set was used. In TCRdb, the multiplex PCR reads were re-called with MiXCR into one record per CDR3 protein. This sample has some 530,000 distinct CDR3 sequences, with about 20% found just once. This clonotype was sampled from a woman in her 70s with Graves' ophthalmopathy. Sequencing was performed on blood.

CDR3 loop: CSARPGSGGGETQYF. DNA of the CDR3: TGCAGTGCCCGCCCGGGTTCCGGCGGGGGAGAGACCCAGTACTTC. The gene calls are TRBV20-1 and TRBJ2-5, with 7 positions matching TRBD2. V shed 6 bases and J 4 bases; nucleotides not matched to a gene: 14. This CDR3 has 15 residues. Germline CDR1 is DFQATT and CDR2 is SNEGSKA (reference sequence).